The 10 T cell receptor beta chains below come from one sample, sequenced in a study of cytomegalovirus exposure and HLA in healthy donors. The PCR employed 60 Vbeta primers together with 13 Jbeta primers. The table came from immunoSEQ multiplex PCR; TCRdb's copy has only in-frame clones and leaves some out. This table has about 260,000 clones, 65% to 85% appearing once. The sample comprised PBMCs. These receptors came from a female donor in good health and CMV-seronegative.

This clone was seen a few times. This chain links TRBV5-4 with TRBJ2-3; 9 nucleotides match TRBD1. Germline V gene data show CDR1 as SGHNT and CDR2 as YYREEE (reference sequence). Germline trimming cut 3 bases from V and 5 bases from J; bases unmatched to any gene: 10. The CDR3 length is 16 residues. In DNA form, the CDR3 reads TGTGCCAGCAGCTACGAACCGGGACAGGGTGAAGATACGCAGTATTTT. It is translated as CASSYEPGQGEDTQYF.

This clone was recorded a few times. The chain links TRBV9 to TRBJ1-3; a possible D gene is TRBD1 (6 bases). There are 16 residues in the CDR3. V dropped 4 bases and J dropped 0 bases, with 14 bases sitting between them. The V gene's germline CDR1 is SGDLS and CDR2 YYNGEE. In DNA form, the CDR3 reads TGTGCCAGCAGCCCCCGCGGACAGCTCTCTGGAAACACCATATATTTT. Translation: CASSPRGQLSGNTIYF.

V gene TRBV18 combines with J gene TRBJ1-1; 10 bases match TRBD1. This CDR3 is 13 amino acids long. Losses at the gene ends were 8 bases for V and 5 bases for J; bases not matched to a gene: 5. Germline CDR1 KGHSH, CDR2 LQKENI. DNA of the CDR3: TGTGCCAGCGGACAGGGGGGAGGGACTGAAGCTTTCTTT. Amino acid sequence: CASGQGGGTEAFF.

The V gene is TRBV5-1, the J gene TRBJ1-3, with D hard to call. V shed 2 bases and J shed 0 bases, with 12 bases lying between them. The CDR3 consists of 16 residues. From germline, CDR1 is SGHRS and CDR2 YFSETQ. The CDR3 DNA is TGCGCCAGCAGCTTATCCCCGGTTGGCTCTGGAAACACCATATATTTT. Translating it yields CASSLSPVGSGNTIYF.

The rearrangement joins TRBV7-8 to TRBJ2-1, with TRBD2 identical over 8 bases. Trimming at V came to 3 bases and at J to 8 bases, leaving 6 bases not matched to a gene. CDR1 and CDR2 (germline): SGHVS, FQNEAQ. The CDR3 extends over 14 amino acids. CDR3 nucleotides: TGTGCCAGCAGCTTTGGCGGGAGGTTGGATGAGCAGTTCTTC. Amino acid sequence: CASSFGGRLDEQFF.

The chain has TRBV9 and TRBJ2-1, with D perhaps matching TRBD1 (6 bases). The CDR3 contains 22 residues. Germline V CDR1 and CDR2: SGDLS, YYNGEE. Between the trimmed V and J ends, which lost 0 bases and 1 base, there was a span of 29 bases. CDR3 sequence: CASSVARAGRGLLLPSYNEQFF. Written as DNA, the CDR3 is TGTGCCAGCAGCGTAGCGAGAGCAGGCAGGGGCCTCCTCTTACCTTCCTACAATGAGCAGTTCTTC.

V is TRBV4-1 and J is TRBJ2-7, with 11 positions matching TRBD1. CDR3 size: 16 residues. With V trimmed by 4 bases and J by 1 base, 6 bases remained unmatched. CDR1 and CDR2 (germline): MGHRA, YSYEKL. The CDR3 region is CASSRGQGASSYEQYF. In DNA, the CDR3 is TGCGCCAGCAGCCGAGGACAGGGGGCTTCGTCCTACGAGCAGTACTTC.

The CDR3 DNA follows: TGTGCCAGCAGCGCGCGGGAGAAATCCTACAATGAGCAGTTCTTC. This codes for CASSAREKSYNEQFF. The chain links TRBV9 to TRBJ2-1; TRBD2 aligns across 7 bases. The CDR3 contains 15 residues. V was pared by 3 bases and J by 1 base, with 4 bases of the junction left unmatched. Per the germline V gene, CDR1 is SGDLS and CDR2 is YYNGEE.

This chain uses TRBV5-6 with TRBJ1-5, with 8 bases aligning to TRBD1. After removal of 4 bases from V and 7 bases from J, the junction contained 7 bases not matched to a gene. Looked up from germline, CDR1 is SGHDT and CDR2 is YYEEEE. The CDR3 runs to 14 residues. The CDR3: CASSPGQGRQPQHF. The CDR3 bases are TGTGCCAGCAGCCCCGGACAGGGCAGGCAGCCCCAGCATTTT.

This clone was picked up one time. The chain uses TRBV14 and TRBJ2-1, with 8 bases that match TRBD2. Germline lookup yields CDR1 SGHDN and CDR2 FVKESK. The J segment lost 2 bases and the V segment lost 0 bases, leaving 6 bases of the junction unmatched. The CDR3 has 17 amino acids. CDR3 DNA sequence: TGTGCCAGCAGCCAAGAGGGAAAGGGACTAGCCTACAATGAGCAGTTCTTC. This translates into CASSQEGKGLAYNEQFF.